Below are 27 T cell receptor beta chains sequenced from a single sample in a study of shared clonotypes between healthy human individuals. This table comes from immunoSEQ multiplex PCR, and its TCRdb copy is limited to in-frame clones, with some not included. The sample holds hundreds of thousands of clones, around 72% seen once. The sample consisted of memory CD4+ T cells sorted from blood. This sample's subset: CD45RA-negative fraction. Receptors originate from a woman in her 30s in good health.

This clone was observed a few times. This chain joins TRBV27 and TRBJ1-4, with D maybe TRBD1 (5 bases). Trimming removed 6 bases from V and 4 bases from J, with 21 bases in between. This CDR3 comprises 17 residues. Germline CDR1 and CDR2: MNHEY and SMNVEV (reference sequence). The CDR3 protein is CASSPRVSRALNEKLFF. The CDR3, as DNA: TGTGCCAGCAGCCCCCGGGTGAGCAGGGCTCTTAATGAAAAACTGTTTTTT.

The rearrangement uses TRBV25-1 and TRBJ2-7; D not resolved. The V end lost 3 bases, the J end lost 2 bases, and 8 bases lay between the germline ends. Germline V lookup: CDR1 MGHDK, CDR2 SYGVNS. This CDR3 has 13 amino acids. The CDR3 DNA sequence: TGTGCCAGCAGTGACTCTATAACCTACGAGCAGTACTTC. Translated: CASSDSITYEQYF.

The chain employs TRBV4-1 and TRBJ1-1; D is unresolved. The CDR3 spans 15 residues. The germline V gene has CDR1 MGHRA and CDR2 YSYEKL. With 1 base removed from V and 3 bases from J, the gap between germline ends came to 12 bases. The CDR3: CASSQVTQVDTEAFF. The CDR3 coding sequence is TGCGCCAGCAGCCAAGTAACCCAAGTGGACACTGAAGCTTTCTTT.

V usage is TRBV5-1 and J usage is TRBJ1-4, with 7 bases identical to TRBD1. Looked up from germline, CDR1 is SGHRS and CDR2 is YFSETQ. V was pared by 4 bases and J by 7 bases, with 13 bases of the junction left unmatched. The CDR3 contains 16 residues. For the CDR3, the DNA is TGCGCCAGCAGCCGGACATCGACAGGGACGGGTGAAAAACTGTTTTTT. Translation: CASSRTSTGTGEKLFF.

This clone was seen a few times. The sample contains more than one DNA sequence encoding this CDR3. V gene TRBV5-1 combines with J gene TRBJ2-1; 8 nucleotides match TRBD1. V was clipped by 2 bases and J by 8 bases; unmatched bases: 9. CDR1 SGHRS and CDR2 YFSETQ come from the germline V gene. CDR3 length: 15 residues. The CDR3: CASSLGRGRGDEQFF. DNA of the CDR3: TGCGCCAGCAGCTTAGGCAGGGGGCGCGGGGATGAGCAGTTCTTC.

V gene TRBV11-2 combines with J gene TRBJ2-7, with TRBD2 identical over 9 bases. The CDR3 totals 15 residues. J gave up 1 base and V 3 bases, and 4 bases lay outside the gene matches. Germline V CDR1 and CDR2: SGHAT, FQNNGV. The DNA for the CDR3 is TGTGCCAGCAGCTTCGGAGCGGGAGGTTCCTACGAGCAGTACTTC. Its translation is CASSFGAGGSYEQYF. Drawing the rest from reference TRBV11-2 and TRBJ2-7, the complete variable domain is EAGVAQSPRYKIIEKRQSVAFWCNPISGHATLYWYQQILGQGPKLLIQFQNNGVVDDSQLPKDRFSAERLKGVDSTLKIQPAKLEDSAVYLCASSFGAGGSYEQYFGPGTRLTVT.

The genes are TRBV25-1 and TRBJ2-7, with D perhaps given as TRBD1 or TRBD2 (5 bases each). CDR1 is MGHDK, CDR2 SYGVNS, per germline. Trimming left V 1 base short and J 3 bases short, with 16 bases between. This CDR3 is built from 16 residues. The CDR3 nucleotides are TGTGCCAGCAGTGAATCTCACGGGGCAAATAACTACGAGCAGTACTTC. This codes for CASSESHGANNYEQYF.

J is TRBJ2-3 and V is TRBV27, with 15 nucleotides matching TRBD2. V lost 10 bases and J lost 2; bases outside the gene matches: 7. Per germline, CDR1 MNHEY and CDR2 SMNVEV (reference sequence). This CDR3 comprises 16 residues. The CDR3: CAIQGLAGGLTDTQYF. CDR3 nucleotide sequence: TGTGCCATCCAGGGACTAGCGGGGGGACTCACAGATACGCAGTATTTT.

There are a few counts of this clone. This chain uses TRBV25-1 with TRBJ2-3; D might be TRBD1 or TRBD2, each matching 5 bases. The CDR3 covers 15 residues. Trimming stripped 3 bases from V and 6 bases from J, with 16 bases between. CDR1 is MGHDK, CDR2 SYGVNS, per germline. The CDR3 DNA is TGTGCCAGCAGTGATTTCGGGGCACGGTTGGATACGCAGTATTTT. Protein product: CASSDFGARLDTQYF. Using reference TRBV25-1 and TRBJ2-3 for the parts outside the CDR3, the full variable domain is EADIYQTPRYLVIGTGKKITLECSQTMGHDKMYWYQQDPGMELHLIHYSYGVNSTEKGDLSSESTVSRIRTEHFPLTLESARPSHTSQYLCASSDFGARLDTQYFGPGTRLTVL.

The CDR3 nucleotides read TGTGCCACCGCGAAGGGACTAGCGGAAGAGACCCAGTACTTC. It translates to CATAKGLAEETQYF. The chain recombines TRBV15 with TRBJ2-5; 11 nucleotides match TRBD2. Germline V gene sequence: CDR1 LNHNV, CDR2 YYDKDF (reference sequence). There are 14 residues in the CDR3. Losses at the gene ends were 8 bases for V and 3 bases for J; bases not matched to a gene: 5.

The rearrangement uses TRBV5-1 and TRBJ2-1, with 10 bases aligning to TRBD2. The CDR3 runs 16 residues. V trimming: 4 bases; J trimming: 6 bases; junction bases outside the gene matches: 10. Germline V gives CDR1 SGHRS, CDR2 YFSETQ. CDR3 protein: CASSRTSGPVSNEQFF. The DNA for the CDR3 is TGCGCCAGCAGCAGGACTAGCGGCCCAGTCTCCAATGAGCAGTTCTTC. Together with reference TRBV5-1 and TRBJ2-1, the CDR3 gives the full variable domain: KAGVTQTPRYLIKTRGQQVTLSCSPISGHRSVSWYQQTPGQGLQFLFEYFSETQRNKGNFPGRFSGRQFSNSRSEMNVSTLELGDSALYLCASSRTSGPVSNEQFFGPGTRLTVL.

The chain couples TRBV2 to TRBJ2-2; 8 nucleotides line up with TRBD1. The CDR3 sequence is 17 residues long. Per germline, CDR1 SNHLY and CDR2 FYNNEI. The ends lost 4 bases at V and 4 bases at J; junction bases unmatched: 11. The CDR3 reads CASSVESGGVSTGELFF. In DNA form, the CDR3 reads TGTGCCAGCAGTGTCGAGTCAGGGGGCGTCAGCACCGGGGAGCTGTTTTTT.

The chain uses TRBV29-1 and TRBJ1-1, with TRBD1 matching 9 bases. Germline CDR1 and CDR2: SQVTM and ANQGSEA. The length of the CDR3 is 15 residues. V was clipped by 1 base and J by 6 bases; unmatched bases: 9. CDR3 in amino acids: CSVEGETGQGPEAFF. The CDR3 DNA follows: TGCAGCGTTGAAGGTGAAACAGGACAGGGGCCTGAAGCTTTCTTT.

The rearrangement links TRBV19 to TRBJ2-1; TRBD2 is a possible D gene (6 bases). Germline CDR1 and CDR2: LNHDA and SQIVND (reference sequence). Trimming left V 6 bases short and J 3 bases short, with 18 bases between. CDR3 size: 16 residues. The CDR3 DNA is TGTGCCAGTAGGGCGAGTAGCGGCGCTTTCTACAATGAGCAGTTCTTC. Translating gives CASRASSGAFYNEQFF.

CDR3 loop: CASSVRGPGSPDTQYF. CDR3 DNA: TGTGCCAGTAGTGTCAGGGGGCCCGGTTCCCCAGATACGCAGTATTTT. This rearrangement joins TRBV19 to TRBJ2-3, with 8 bases identical to TRBD1. Germline lookup yields CDR1 LNHDA and CDR2 SQIVND (reference sequence). V dropped 5 bases and J dropped 4; count of bases not matched to a gene: 11. This CDR3 region has 16 residues.

V usage is TRBV5-1 and J usage is TRBJ2-1, with a possible D match to TRBD2 (6 bases). Looked up from germline, CDR1 is SGHRS and CDR2 is YFSETQ. Trimming cost V 7 bases and J 0 bases, with 11 bases left between them. The CDR3 totals 14 residues. CDR3 sequence: CASETGSSYNEQFF. The CDR3 DNA is TGCGCCAGCGAAACCGGGAGCTCCTACAATGAGCAGTTCTTC.

With regard to this clone: This sequence may be a read error, since a much larger clone differs from it by one base. Other DNA sequences in the same sample also yield this CDR3. This chain joins TRBV7-7 and TRBJ2-5, with TRBD1 identical over 9 bases. Germline CDR1 SSHAT, CDR2 FNYEAQ (reference sequence). The CDR3 is made up of 15 amino acids. CDR3 in amino acids: CASSLGRTGEQTQYF. CDR3 bases: TGTGCCAGCAGCTTAGGAAGGACAGGGGAACAGACCCAATACTTC.

The gene calls are TRBV29-1 and TRBJ2-3; no firm D call. Germline-derived CDR1 and CDR2 are SQVTM and ANQGSEA. This CDR3 is 12 amino acids long. CDR3 in amino acids: CSTRPSTDTQYF. The CDR3 nucleotides are TGCAGTACTCGTCCGAGCACAGATACGCAGTATTTT.

CDR3 in DNA: TGTGCCAGCAGAGGGACTAGCGGGACACCAGATACGCAGTATTTT. It translates to CASRGTSGTPDTQYF. This rearrangement joins TRBV5-4 to TRBJ2-3; the match to TRBD2 covers 13 bases. Germline CDR1 and CDR2: SGHNT and YYREEE (reference sequence). There are 15 residues in the CDR3. J gave up 4 bases and V 5 bases, and 4 bases lay outside the gene matches.

The chain couples TRBV2 to TRBJ2-6; D is unresolved. Germline CDR1 and CDR2: SNHLY and FYNNEI. Between the trimmed V and J ends, which lost 7 bases and 0 bases, there was a span of 16 bases. CDR3 size: 17 residues. The CDR3 DNA sequence: TGTGCCAGCATAGACTGGGCCTTTAGCTCTGGGGCCAACGTCCTGACTTTC. Amino acid sequence: CASIDWAFSSGANVLTF.

The chain employs TRBV6-6 and TRBJ2-5, with 9 bases aligning to TRBD2. The ends lost 2 bases at V and 0 bases at J; junction bases unmatched: 4. This CDR3 is 16 amino acids long. CDR1 is MNHNY, CDR2 SVGAGI, per germline (reference sequence). The CDR3 loop reads CASSYRREGYQETQYF. In DNA, the CDR3 is TGTGCCAGCAGTTACCGGCGGGAGGGGTACCAAGAGACCCAGTACTTC.

This CDR3 reads CASSLRSGDSYEQYF. The DNA of the CDR3 is TGTGCCAGCAGCTTAAGATCTGGCGACTCGTACGAGCAGTACTTC. The chain is built from TRBV11-2 and TRBJ2-7; D is unresolved. In germline, CDR1 is SGHAT, CDR2 FQNNGV. This CDR3 region has 15 residues. Trimming removed 2 bases at V and 4 bases at J, with 15 bases between.

The count of this clone is one. V gene TRBV5-1 combines with J gene TRBJ2-3, with 10 bases that match TRBD2. V trimming: 3 bases; J trimming: 2 bases; junction bases outside the gene matches: 6. Germline assignment: CDR1 SGHRS and CDR2 YFSETQ. The CDR3 has 16 residues. The CDR3 sequence: CASSWGAGGNTDTQYF. Written as DNA, the CDR3 is TGCGCCAGCAGCTGGGGAGCGGGAGGGAACACAGATACGCAGTATTTT.

The V and J genes are TRBV4-1 and TRBJ2-2; D remains ambiguous. The germline gives CDR1 MGHRA, CDR2 YSYEKL. The CDR3 totals 11 residues. V was pared by 2 bases and J by 7 bases, with 2 bases between. CDR3 in DNA: TGCGCCAGCAGCCAATACGGGGAGCTGTTTTTT. Translated, it gives CASSQYGELFF.

This clone was recorded a few times. The chain couples TRBV10-3 to TRBJ2-3; D might be TRBD2 (6 bases). Trimming stripped 10 bases from V and 4 bases from J, with 15 bases between. Germline V gene sequence: CDR1 ENHRY, CDR2 SYGVKD. This CDR3 region has 13 residues. This CDR3 reads CATRLGSADTQYF. DNA for the CDR3: TGTGCCACCCGCCTCGGGAGTGCAGATACGCAGTATTTT.

This clone was counted between two and nine times. The sample holds other DNA sequences that translate to the same CDR3. In nucleotides, the CDR3 is TGTGCCATCAGTGAGGTGTCCTACGAGCAGTACTTC. It is translated as CAISEVSYEQYF. The chain joins TRBV10-3 to TRBJ2-7, with D unresolved. V was clipped by 2 bases and J by 1 base, with 3 bases between them. The germline V gene encodes CDR1 ENHRY and CDR2 SYGVKD. The CDR3 has 12 amino acids.

The chain couples TRBV6-1 to TRBJ1-4; D is unclear. Germline V gene data show CDR1 as MNHNS and CDR2 as SASEGT. V was pared by 7 bases and J by 0 bases, with 9 bases between. This CDR3 is built from 14 residues. The chain's CDR3 is CASKEQATNEKLFF. CDR3 nucleotides: TGTGCCAGCAAGGAGCAAGCAACTAATGAAAAACTGTTTTTT.